A selection of T cell receptor beta chains follows, all from one sample in a study of T cell responses to AZD1222 COVID-19 vaccine. Method: immunoSEQ multiplex PCR; TCRdb's copy keeps in-frame clones and lacks some. The table lists 150,000 to 200,000 clones, 93% of them singletons. The input for sequencing was peripheral blood, taken on day 0 of AZD1222 vaccination. These TCRs come from an adult in good health. Each CDR3 is given with its conserved first and last residue. The D gene is left open where the match is weak. Some rows mark clone size as missing; the rest say once, few, many or name a class of expanded clone.

J gene: TRBJ2-2; clone size: NA; D gene: NA; V gene: TRBV5-1; CDR3 protein: CASTLLGELTGELFF; CDR3 DNA: TGCGCCAGCACGTTGCTGGGGGAACTCACCGGGGAGCTGTTTTTT
J gene: TRBJ2-7; clone size: NA; D gene: NA; V gene: TRBV5-4; CDR3 protein: CASSLGGQSWEQYF; CDR3 DNA: TGTGCCAGCAGCTTGGGTGGACAGTCTTGGGAGCAGTACTTC
J gene: TRBJ2-3; clone size: NA; D gene: TRBD2; V gene: TRBV5-4; CDR3 protein: CASSGGIAGGPLTDTQYF; CDR3 DNA: TGTGCCAGCAGCGGAGGAATAGCGGGGGGGCCCCTCACAGATACGCAGTATTTT
J gene: TRBJ1-1; clone size: NA; D gene: NA; V gene: TRBV21-1; CDR3 protein: CASSKAGRAGRNTEAFF; CDR3 DNA: TGTGCCAGCAGCAAAGCGGGGAGGGCAGGTAGGAACACTGAAGCTTTCTTT
J gene: TRBJ1-1; clone size: NA; D gene: TRBD1; V gene: TRBV5-1; CDR3 protein: CASSPSGGTEAFF; CDR3 DNA: TGCGCCAGCAGCCCGTCAGGGGGGACTGAAGCTTTCTTT
J gene: TRBJ2-5; clone size: NA; D gene: NA; V gene: TRBV5-4; CDR3 protein: CASSFVPRPVRETQYF; CDR3 DNA: TGTGCCAGCAGCTTCGTCCCGAGGCCGGTCAGGGAGACCCAGTACTTC
J gene: TRBJ1-1; clone size: once; D gene: TRBD1; V gene: TRBV5-1; CDR3 protein: CASSLIGQGVNTEAFF; CDR3 DNA: TGCGCCAGCAGCTTGATCGGACAGGGGGTTAACACTGAAGCTTTCTTT
J gene: TRBJ1-5; clone size: once; D gene: NA; V gene: TRBV2; CDR3 protein: CASRKGGNQPQHF; CDR3 DNA: TGTGCCAGCCGGAAAGGGGGCAATCAGCCCCAGCATTTT
J gene: TRBJ1-2; clone size: NA; D gene: NA; V gene: TRBV5-1; CDR3 protein: CASSPDGQSYGYTF; CDR3 DNA: TGCGCCAGCAGCCCGGACGGACAGTCCTATGGCTACACCTTC
J gene: TRBJ1-2; clone size: NA; D gene: TRBD1; V gene: TRBV7-9; CDR3 protein: CASSRGVGTALGYTF; CDR3 DNA: TGTGCCAGCAGCCGAGGTGTTGGGACAGCGCTTGGCTACACCTTC
J gene: TRBJ2-3; clone size: NA; D gene: NA; V gene: TRBV7-9; CDR3 protein: CASSLTDTQYF; CDR3 DNA: TGTGCCAGCAGCTTAACAGATACGCAGTATTTT
J gene: TRBJ2-7; clone size: NA; D gene: TRBD1; V gene: TRBV6-5; CDR3 protein: CASGNGGTGSYEQYF; CDR3 DNA: TGTGCCAGCGGTAACGGGGGGACAGGGTCCTACGAGCAGTACTTC
J gene: TRBJ2-7; clone size: NA; D gene: NA; V gene: TRBV28; CDR3 protein: CASSNGRGDYEQYF; CDR3 DNA: TGTGCCAGCAGTAACGGCAGGGGCGACTACGAGCAGTACTTC
J gene: TRBJ1-2; clone size: NA; D gene: NA; V gene: TRBV7-2; CDR3 protein: CASSPQLGGYYGYTF; CDR3 DNA: TGTGCCAGCAGCCCCCAGCTGGGCGGCTACTATGGCTACACCTTC
J gene: TRBJ2-1; clone size: NA; D gene: TRBD1; V gene: TRBV19; CDR3 protein: CASSNRDRAYNEQFF; CDR3 DNA: TGTGCCAGTAGTAACCGGGACAGGGCTTACAATGAGCAGTTCTTC
J gene: TRBJ2-3; clone size: NA; D gene: NA; V gene: TRBV13; CDR3 protein: CASSLRQTDTQYF; CDR3 DNA: TGTGCCAGCAGCTTAAGACAAACAGATACGCAGTATTTT
J gene: TRBJ2-3; clone size: NA; D gene: NA; V gene: TRBV7-9; CDR3 protein: CASSLGGGTRTDTQYF; CDR3 DNA: TGTGCCAGCAGCTTAGGTGGAGGGACCCGCACAGATACGCAGTATTTT
J gene: TRBJ1-3; clone size: NA; D gene: NA; V gene: TRBV5-1; CDR3 protein: CASSSQGLLGGNTIYF; CDR3 DNA: TGCGCCAGCAGCTCGCAGGGTCTGTTGGGAGGAAACACCATATATTTT
J gene: TRBJ1-2; clone size: NA; D gene: NA; V gene: TRBV19; CDR3 protein: CASRVTNYNYGYTF; CDR3 DNA: TGTGCCAGTAGAGTCACCAACTATAACTATGGCTACACCTTC
J gene: TRBJ1-4; clone size: NA; D gene: NA; V gene: TRBV23-1; CDR3 protein: CASSDSGLQALSEKLFF; CDR3 DNA: TGCGCCAGCAGTGACTCGGGATTACAGGCCCTGTCTGAAAAACTGTTTTTT
J gene: TRBJ2-7; clone size: NA; D gene: TRBD1; V gene: TRBV27; CDR3 protein: CASALTPGTGAYEQYF; CDR3 DNA: TGTGCCAGCGCACTCACGCCAGGGACAGGGGCCTACGAGCAGTACTTC
J gene: TRBJ2-7; clone size: NA; D gene: NA; V gene: TRBV5-1; CDR3 protein: CASTEAEQYF; CDR3 DNA: TGCGCCAGCACCGAGGCCGAGCAGTACTTC
J gene: TRBJ2-3; clone size: NA; D gene: TRBD1; V gene: TRBV7-2; CDR3 protein: CASSEGAFTDTQYF; CDR3 DNA: TGTGCCAGCAGCGAGGGGGCCTTTACAGATACGCAGTATTTT
J gene: TRBJ2-1; clone size: once; D gene: NA; V gene: TRBV4-2; CDR3 protein: CASSQLLATRGNEQFF; CDR3 DNA: TGTGCCAGCAGCCAACTCCTAGCGACCAGGGGGAATGAGCAGTTCTTC
J gene: TRBJ1-2; clone size: NA; D gene: TRBD1; V gene: TRBV19; CDR3 protein: CASSIVQGACYTF; CDR3 DNA: TGTGCCAGTAGTATCGTACAGGGGGCCTGCTACACCTTC
J gene: TRBJ2-7; clone size: NA; D gene: TRBD2; V gene: TRBV10-3; CDR3 protein: CAISERTSGSYEQYF; CDR3 DNA: TGTGCCATCAGTGAGAGGACTAGCGGGAGTTACGAGCAGTACTTC
J gene: TRBJ2-5; clone size: once; D gene: NA; V gene: TRBV5-1; CDR3 protein: CASSLSSTQETQYF; CDR3 DNA: TGCGCCAGCAGCTTGTCTAGCACCCAAGAGACCCAGTACTTC
J gene: TRBJ2-1; clone size: NA; D gene: NA; V gene: TRBV7-3; CDR3 protein: CASSPNSMSEQFF; CDR3 DNA: TGTGCCAGCAGCCCCAATTCAATGAGTGAGCAGTTCTTC
J gene: TRBJ2-5; clone size: NA; D gene: NA; V gene: TRBV18; CDR3 protein: CASSPMGQPNRGETQYF; CDR3 DNA: TGTGCCAGCTCACCTATGGGACAACCCAATCGGGGAGAGACCCAGTACTTC
J gene: TRBJ1-1; clone size: NA; D gene: NA; V gene: TRBV14; CDR3 protein: CASSQDLFNRANTEAFF; CDR3 DNA: TGTGCCAGCAGCCAAGATTTGTTTAACAGGGCCAACACTGAAGCTTTCTTT
J gene: TRBJ1-1; clone size: NA; D gene: NA; V gene: TRBV30; CDR3 protein: CAWSSGITEAFF; CDR3 DNA: TGTGCCTGGAGTTCGGGGATCACTGAAGCTTTCTTT
J gene: TRBJ1-5; clone size: NA; D gene: NA; V gene: TRBV6-5; CDR3 protein: CASSLGHFGQPQHF; CDR3 DNA: TGTGCCAGCAGTCTCGGACATTTCGGGCAGCCCCAGCATTTT
J gene: TRBJ2-2; clone size: NA; D gene: NA; V gene: TRBV6-6; CDR3 protein: CASTLSQGWSTGELFF; CDR3 DNA: TGTGCCAGCACCCTATCCCAGGGATGGAGTACCGGGGAGCTGTTTTTT
J gene: TRBJ2-1; clone size: NA; D gene: NA; V gene: TRBV10-3; CDR3 protein: CAISDRQGGVYNEQFF; CDR3 DNA: TGTGCCATCAGTGACCGACAGGGCGGGGTTTACAATGAGCAGTTCTTC
J gene: TRBJ1-5; clone size: NA; D gene: NA; V gene: TRBV12-5; CDR3 protein: CASGWTSGNQPQHF; CDR3 DNA: TGTGCTAGTGGTTGGACGAGCGGCAATCAGCCCCAGCATTTT
J gene: TRBJ2-7; clone size: NA; D gene: NA; V gene: TRBV4-1; CDR3 protein: CASSQDRFDYEQYF; CDR3 DNA: TGCGCCAGCAGCCAAGATCGATTTGACTACGAGCAGTACTTC
J gene: TRBJ2-1; clone size: NA; D gene: NA; V gene: TRBV24-1; CDR3 protein: CATSDPGALSSYNEQFF; CDR3 DNA: TGTGCCACCAGTGATCCAGGGGCTCTAAGCTCCTACAATGAGCAGTTCTTC
J gene: TRBJ2-3; clone size: NA; D gene: TRBD1; V gene: TRBV10-1; CDR3 protein: CASSDGQGSTDTQYF; CDR3 DNA: TGCGCCAGCAGTGACGGACAGGGCAGCACAGATACGCAGTATTTT
J gene: TRBJ2-3; clone size: NA; D gene: NA; V gene: TRBV2; CDR3 protein: CASSEQGTTDTQYF; CDR3 DNA: TGTGCCAGCAGCGAACAGGGAACCACAGATACGCAGTATTTT
J gene: TRBJ2-1; clone size: NA; D gene: TRBD2; V gene: TRBV6-5; CDR3 protein: CASSKGLAGYNEQFF; CDR3 DNA: TGTGCCAGCAGTAAGGGACTAGCGGGGTACAATGAGCAGTTCTTC
J gene: TRBJ2-5; clone size: NA; D gene: TRBD2; V gene: TRBV5-4; CDR3 protein: CASFLPGGASETQYF; CDR3 DNA: TGTGCCAGCTTCCTCCCCGGGGGGGCCTCGGAGACCCAGTACTTC
J gene: TRBJ1-6; clone size: once; D gene: NA; V gene: TRBV3-1/TRBV3-2; CDR3 protein: CASSQGFSVNSPLHF; CDR3 DNA: TGTGCCAGCAGCCAAGGGTTCTCCGTGAATTCACCCCTCCACTTT
J gene: TRBJ2-2; clone size: once; D gene: TRBD1; V gene: TRBV19; CDR3 protein: CASNSGQGGTGELFF; CDR3 DNA: TGTGCCAGCAACTCGGGACAGGGTGGCACCGGGGAGCTGTTTTTT
J gene: TRBJ2-1; clone size: NA; D gene: TRBD1; V gene: TRBV2; CDR3 protein: CASSGDRSYNEQFF; CDR3 DNA: TGTGCCAGCAGTGGGGACAGGTCCTACAATGAGCAGTTCTTC
J gene: TRBJ2-5; clone size: NA; D gene: TRBD2; V gene: TRBV4-2; CDR3 protein: CASSQGLAGQQETQYF; CDR3 DNA: TGTGCCAGCAGCCAAGGACTAGCGGGTCAACAAGAGACCCAGTACTTC
J gene: TRBJ1-2; clone size: NA; D gene: NA; V gene: TRBV2; CDR3 protein: CASSGRDGYTF; CDR3 DNA: TGTGCCAGCAGTGGGCGTGATGGCTACACCTTC
J gene: TRBJ1-4; clone size: NA; D gene: TRBD1; V gene: TRBV5-1; CDR3 protein: CARQGATNEKLFF; CDR3 DNA: TGCGCCAGACAGGGGGCAACTAATGAAAAACTGTTTTTT
J gene: TRBJ2-7; clone size: NA; D gene: NA; V gene: TRBV2; CDR3 protein: CASSETTGEQYF; CDR3 DNA: TGTGCCAGCAGCGAAACTACCGGCGAGCAGTACTTC